The entry that follows covers one T cell receptor (beta chain) sequence. Here immunoSEQ multiplex PCR was the method, and the copy in TCRdb shows in-frame clones only, minus some. The table includes roughly 54,000 clones, around 88% detected once. The data are from a study of blood T cell repertoires in COVID-19. V was cut by 2 bases and J by 4 bases, with 6 bases left in between. Germline assignment: CDR1 MNHEY and CDR2 SVGAGI. The CDR3 spans 13 residues. The receptor's source is a woman aged 55-70 years with acute or convalescent COVID-19. The sample taken for sequencing was peripheral blood. This rearrangement joins TRBV6-5 to TRBJ1-5, with D uncertain. The CDR3 DNA follows: TGTGCCAGCAGTTACGGTCAGAATCAGCCCCAGCATTTT. This codes for CASSYGQNQPQHF.